This T cell receptor (beta chain) was documented in a study of T-cell reconstitution after alpha-beta-depleted transplantation in children. CDR3 length equals 16 residues. Trimming at V came to 6 bases and at J to 3 bases, leaving 8 bases not matched to a gene. This clonotype was observed a few times. Preparation of the TCRbeta library involved a method that used unique molecular identifiers. TCRdb passed the PCR reads through MiXCR, listing each CDR3 protein once. The sample consists of around 530,000 distinct CDR3 sequences, 30% to 35% of them appearing once. This chain connects TRBV12-3 or TRBV12-4 to TRBJ2-1; 10 bases are a match to TRBD1. This clonotype originated in a human donor who donated a stem cell graft to a child with aplastic anemia. Sequencing used PBMCs from the stem cell graft donor, obtained from the stem cell graft. The CDR3 DNA is TGTGCCAGCAGGTTATCGGGACAGGGGAGCTACAATGAGCAGTTCTTC. Its protein is CASRLSGQGSYNEQFF.